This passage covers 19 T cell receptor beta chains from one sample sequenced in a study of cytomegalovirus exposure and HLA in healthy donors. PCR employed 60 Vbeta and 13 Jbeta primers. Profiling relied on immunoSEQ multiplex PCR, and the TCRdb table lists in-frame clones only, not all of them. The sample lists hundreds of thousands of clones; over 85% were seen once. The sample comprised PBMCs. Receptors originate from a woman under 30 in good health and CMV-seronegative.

The CDR3, as DNA: TGCGCCAGCAGCCTACAGGGGAGCACTGAAGCTTTCTTT. It codes for CASSLQGSTEAFF. The chain employs TRBV5-1 and TRBJ1-1; the match to TRBD1 covers 7 bases. V lost 4 bases and J lost 4; bases outside the gene matches: 4. Germline V gene lookup returns CDR1 SGHRS and CDR2 YFSETQ. The CDR3 is made up of 13 amino acids.

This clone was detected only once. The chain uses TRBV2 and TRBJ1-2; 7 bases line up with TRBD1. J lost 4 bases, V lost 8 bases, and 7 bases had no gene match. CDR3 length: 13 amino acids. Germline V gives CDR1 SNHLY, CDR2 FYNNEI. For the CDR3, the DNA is TGTGCCAGCTTCCCCGGGACAGTCTATGGCTACACCTTC. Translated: CASFPGTVYGYTF.

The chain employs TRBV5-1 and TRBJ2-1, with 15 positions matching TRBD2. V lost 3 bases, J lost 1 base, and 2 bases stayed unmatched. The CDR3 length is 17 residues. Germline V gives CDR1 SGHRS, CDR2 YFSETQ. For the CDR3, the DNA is TGCGCCAGCAGCTGGACTAGCGGGGGGGCTTCCTACAATGAGCAGTTCTTC. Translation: CASSWTSGGASYNEQFF.

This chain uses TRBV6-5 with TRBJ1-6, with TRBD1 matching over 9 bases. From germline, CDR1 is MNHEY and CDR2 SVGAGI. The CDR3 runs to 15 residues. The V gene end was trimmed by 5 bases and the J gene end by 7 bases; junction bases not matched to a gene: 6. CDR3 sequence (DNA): TGTGCCAGCAGTCTACAGGGGGCGGTGAATTCACCCCTCCACTTT. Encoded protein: CASSLQGAVNSPLHF.

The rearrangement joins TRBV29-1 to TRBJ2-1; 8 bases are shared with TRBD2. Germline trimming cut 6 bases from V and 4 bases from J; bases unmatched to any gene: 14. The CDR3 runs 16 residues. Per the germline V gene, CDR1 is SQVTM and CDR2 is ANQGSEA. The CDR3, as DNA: TGCAGCGTGCCGGGTAGCGGGGAATTCTGGTACAATGAGCAGTTCTTC. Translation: CSVPGSGEFWYNEQFF.

The CDR3 spells CASRGDATGELFF. The CDR3 nucleotides read TGTGCCAGCAGGGGAGATGCGACCGGGGAGCTGTTTTTT. V is TRBV2 and J is TRBJ2-2; TRBD2 is a possible D gene (5 bases). The CDR3 extends over 13 amino acids. Trimming removed 6 bases from V and 5 bases from J, with 10 bases in between. CDR1 is SNHLY and CDR2 is FYNNEI in the germline V gene.

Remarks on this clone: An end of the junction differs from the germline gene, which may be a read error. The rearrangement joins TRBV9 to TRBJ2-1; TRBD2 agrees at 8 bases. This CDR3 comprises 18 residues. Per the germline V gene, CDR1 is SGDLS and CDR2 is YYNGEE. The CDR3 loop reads CASSGPVRQRGPVNVQFF. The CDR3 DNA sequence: TGTGCCAGCAGCGGACCAGTTCGACAGCGGGGGCCAGTGAATGTGCAGTTCTTC.

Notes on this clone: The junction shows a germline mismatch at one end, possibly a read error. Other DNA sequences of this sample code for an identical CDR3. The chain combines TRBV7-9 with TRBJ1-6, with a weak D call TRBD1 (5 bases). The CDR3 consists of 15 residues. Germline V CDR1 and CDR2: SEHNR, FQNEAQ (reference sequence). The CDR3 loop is CASSYHGGNNSPLHF. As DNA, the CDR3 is TGTGCCAGCAGCTATCATGGGGGGAATAATTCCCCCCTCCACTTT.

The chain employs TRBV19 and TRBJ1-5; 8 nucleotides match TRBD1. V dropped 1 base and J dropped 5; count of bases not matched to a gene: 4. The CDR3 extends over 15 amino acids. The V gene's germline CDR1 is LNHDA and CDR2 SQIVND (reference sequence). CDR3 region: CASSIVGTGDQPQHF. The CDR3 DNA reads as TGTGCCAGTAGTATAGTCGGGACAGGAGATCAGCCCCAGCATTTT.

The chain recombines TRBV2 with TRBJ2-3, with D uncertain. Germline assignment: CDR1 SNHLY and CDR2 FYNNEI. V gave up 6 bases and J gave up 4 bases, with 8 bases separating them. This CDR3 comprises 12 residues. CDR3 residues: CASRRTADTQYF. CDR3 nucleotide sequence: TGTGCCAGCAGGAGAACCGCAGATACGCAGTATTTT.

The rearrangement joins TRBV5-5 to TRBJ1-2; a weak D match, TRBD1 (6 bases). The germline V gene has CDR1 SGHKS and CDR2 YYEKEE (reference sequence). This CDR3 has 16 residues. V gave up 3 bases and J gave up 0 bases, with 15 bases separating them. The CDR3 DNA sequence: TGTGCCAGCAGCTCCCCTTCAGGGGACGCTAACTATGGCTACACCTTC. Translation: CASSSPSGDANYGYTF.

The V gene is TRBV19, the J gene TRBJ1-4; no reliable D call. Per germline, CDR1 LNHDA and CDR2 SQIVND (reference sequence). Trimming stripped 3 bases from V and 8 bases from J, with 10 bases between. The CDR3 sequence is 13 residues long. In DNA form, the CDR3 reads TGTGCCAGTAGTATTCGTGCGGCAGAAAAACTGTTTTTT. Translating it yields CASSIRAAEKLFF. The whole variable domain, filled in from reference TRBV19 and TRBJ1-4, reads DGGITQSPKYLFRKEGQNVTLSCEQNLNHDAMYWYRQDPGQGLRLIYYSQIVNDFQKGDIAEGYSVSREKKESFPLTVTSAQKNPTAFYLCASSIRAAEKLFFGSGTQLSVL.

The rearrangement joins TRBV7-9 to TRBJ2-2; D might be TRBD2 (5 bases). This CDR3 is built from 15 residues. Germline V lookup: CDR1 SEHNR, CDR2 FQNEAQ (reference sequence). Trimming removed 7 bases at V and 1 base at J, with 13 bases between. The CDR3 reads CASTIGRGNTGELFF. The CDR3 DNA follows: TGTGCCAGCACCATCGGTCGGGGGAACACCGGGGAGCTGTTTTTT.

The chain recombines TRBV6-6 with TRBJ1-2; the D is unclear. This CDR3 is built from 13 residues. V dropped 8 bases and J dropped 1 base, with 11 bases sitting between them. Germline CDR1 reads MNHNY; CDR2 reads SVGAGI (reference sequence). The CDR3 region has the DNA TGTGCCAGCTCGGAGCGGAATAACTATGGCTACACCTTC. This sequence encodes CASSERNNYGYTF.

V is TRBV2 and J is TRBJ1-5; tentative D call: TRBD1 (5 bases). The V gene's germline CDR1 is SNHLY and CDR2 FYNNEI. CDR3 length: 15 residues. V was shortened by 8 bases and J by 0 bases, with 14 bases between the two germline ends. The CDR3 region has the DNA TGTGCCAGCCAGGGCAGTTCGAATAGCAATCAGCCCCAGCATTTT. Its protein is CASQGSSNSNQPQHF.

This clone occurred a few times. The CDR3 sequence: CASRTDKPHGELFF. The DNA for the CDR3 is TGTGCCAGCAGAACGGACAAGCCCCACGGGGAGCTGTTTTTT. The J gene is TRBJ2-2, the V gene TRBV27, with TRBD1 as a possible D gene (5 bases). This CDR3 is built from 14 residues. V gave up 6 bases and J gave up 7 bases, with 15 bases separating them. Germline CDR1 reads MNHEY; CDR2 reads SMNVEV (reference sequence).

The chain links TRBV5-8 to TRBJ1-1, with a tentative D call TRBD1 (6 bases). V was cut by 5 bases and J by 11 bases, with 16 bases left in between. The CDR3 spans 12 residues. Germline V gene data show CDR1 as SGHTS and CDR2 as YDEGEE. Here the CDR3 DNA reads TGTGCCAGCAGAGAAGCAGGGGTGAGGGCTTTCTTT. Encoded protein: CASREAGVRAFF.

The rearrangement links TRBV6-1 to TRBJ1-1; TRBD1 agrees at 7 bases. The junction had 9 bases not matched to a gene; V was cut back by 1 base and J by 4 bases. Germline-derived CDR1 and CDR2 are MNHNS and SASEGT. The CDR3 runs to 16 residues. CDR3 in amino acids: CASSEVPYRGTTEAFF. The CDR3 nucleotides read TGTGCCAGCAGTGAAGTCCCTTACAGGGGTACCACTGAAGCTTTCTTT.

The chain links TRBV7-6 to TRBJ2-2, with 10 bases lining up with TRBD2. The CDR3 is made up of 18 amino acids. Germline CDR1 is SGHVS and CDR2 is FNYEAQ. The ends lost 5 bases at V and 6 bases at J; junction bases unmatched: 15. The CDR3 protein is CASSPPASGGRLAGELFF. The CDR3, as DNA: TGTGCCAGCAGCCCCCCGGCTAGCGGGGGCAGGTTGGCCGGGGAGCTGTTTTTT.